The following is a T cell receptor (beta chain) sequence with its context. Its target is unknown. Mixed chimerism was transient after nonmyeloablative marrow transplants from related graft donors. CDR3 length equals 14 residues. CDR1 is LNHDA and CDR2 is SQIVND in the germline V gene (reference sequence). Deletions cut 9 bases from V and 0 bases from J, with 11 bases between. TCRdb's table, derived via immunoSEQ multiplex PCR, lists solely in-frame clones and lacks some. This sample has tens of thousands of clones, with around 87% found just once. This sample is drawn from a study of Tregs in tolerant kidney transplant recipients. Study-level points and caveats: This study did not directly address biological reproducibility.

The receptor comes from a human patient who received a combined kidney and bone marrow transplant. T cells may partly derive from the graft donor. This rearrangement joins TRBV19 to TRBJ2-2, with a tentative D call TRBD1 (5 bases). The input for sequencing was CD4+ T cells from blood (PBMCs), taken 6 months after the transplant. The CDR3 region has the DNA TGTGCCAGCCTCGGACATCCGAACACCGGGGAGCTGTTTTTT. It yields the protein CASLGHPNTGELFF.